This T cell receptor (beta chain) was retrieved from a study of PD-L1 blockade in urothelial cancer. Study information: From 2014, patients received atezolizumab, given as 1,200 mg intravenously every 3 weeks.

The time point: pretreatment peripheral blood. This CDR3 contains 17 residues. Germline V gene sequence: CDR1 SGDLS, CDR2 YYNGEE. V gave up 3 bases and J gave up 2 bases; unmatched junction bases: 11. Synthetic analogs of TCR templates were spiked into every PCR. Sequencing was performed with immunoSEQ multiplex PCR; in TCRdb, only in-frame clones are kept and a portion is missing. Found here are around 86,000 clones, approximately 80% of them singletons; the top ten hold roughly 7.3%. This chain connects TRBV9 to TRBJ2-3; 8 bases map to TRBD2. The input for sequencing was PBMCs, taken around atezolizumab (anti-PD-L1) treatment. The receptor comes from a middle-aged man with urothelial cancer. CDR3 amino acids: CASSAQPGTRLTDTQYF. In DNA form, the CDR3 reads TGTGCCAGCAGCGCCCAACCCGGGACTAGACTCACAGATACGCAGTATTTT.